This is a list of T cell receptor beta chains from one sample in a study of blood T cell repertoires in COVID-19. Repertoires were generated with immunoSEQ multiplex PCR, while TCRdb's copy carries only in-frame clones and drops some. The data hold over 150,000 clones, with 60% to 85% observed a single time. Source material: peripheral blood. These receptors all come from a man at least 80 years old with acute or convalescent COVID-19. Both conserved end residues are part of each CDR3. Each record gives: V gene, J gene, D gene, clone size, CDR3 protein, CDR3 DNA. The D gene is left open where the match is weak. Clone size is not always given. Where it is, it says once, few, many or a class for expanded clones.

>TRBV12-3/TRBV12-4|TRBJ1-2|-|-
CASSFGQNGYTF
TGTGCCAGCAGTTTCGGACAGAATGGCTACACCTTC
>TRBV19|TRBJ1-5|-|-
CASSPDYSNQPQHF
TGTGCCAGTAGCCCAGACTATAGCAATCAGCCCCAGCATTTT
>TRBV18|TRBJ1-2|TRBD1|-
CASSLGQEDGYTF
TGTGCCAGCTCACTCGGACAGGAAGATGGCTACACCTTC
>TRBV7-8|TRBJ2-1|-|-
CASSLFGTRAYNEQFF
TGTGCCAGCAGCTTATTCGGGACACGCGCCTACAATGAGCAGTTCTTC
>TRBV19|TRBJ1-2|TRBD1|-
CASSRQGNYGYTF
TGTGCCAGTAGTAGACAGGGTAACTATGGCTACACCTTC
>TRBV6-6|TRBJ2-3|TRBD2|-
CASKQRGVTDTQYF
TGTGCCAGCAAGCAGCGGGGGGTCACAGATACGCAGTATTTT
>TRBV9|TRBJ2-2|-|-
CASSIANTGELFF
TGTGCCAGCAGTATCGCGAACACCGGGGAGCTGTTTTTT
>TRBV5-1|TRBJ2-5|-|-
CASSLWGDFQETQYF
TGCGCCAGCAGCTTGTGGGGGGATTTTCAAGAGACCCAGTACTTC
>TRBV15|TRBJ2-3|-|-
CATSRDGQTADTQYF
TGTGCCACCAGCAGAGACGGACAGACGGCAGATACGCAGTATTTT
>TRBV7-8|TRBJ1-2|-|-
CASSRRGDYGYTF
TGTGCCAGCAGCCGCCGGGGGGACTATGGCTACACCTTC
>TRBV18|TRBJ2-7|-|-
CASSPARGEQYF
TGTGCCAGCTCACCAGCACGGGGCGAGCAGTACTTC
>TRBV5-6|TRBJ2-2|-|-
CASSFGLAQNTGELFF
TGTGCCAGCAGCTTTGGGCTAGCGCAGAACACCGGGGAGCTGTTTTTT
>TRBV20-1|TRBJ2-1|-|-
CSGSPQGRQFF
TGCAGTGGTTCCCCACAGGGAAGGCAGTTCTTC
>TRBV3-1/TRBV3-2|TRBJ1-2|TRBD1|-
CASSHRQGNGYTF
TGTGCCAGCAGCCACCGACAGGGCAATGGCTACACCTTC
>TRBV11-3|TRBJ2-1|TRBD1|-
CASSGRQGVPWEQFF
TGTGCCAGCAGCGGAAGACAGGGTGTTCCATGGGAGCAGTTCTTC
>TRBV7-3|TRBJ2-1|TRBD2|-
CASSAGDLYNEQFF
TGTGCCAGCAGCGCGGGGGACCTTTACAATGAGCAGTTCTTC
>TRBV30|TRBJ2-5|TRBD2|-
CAWTGGGETQYF
TGTGCCTGGACGGGCGGGGGAGAGACCCAGTACTTC
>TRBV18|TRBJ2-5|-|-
CASSRQETQYF
TGTGCCAGCTCGCGCCAAGAGACCCAGTACTTC
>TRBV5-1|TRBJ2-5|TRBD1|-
CASSPQGVKQETQYF
TGCGCCAGCAGCCCCCAGGGGGTAAAACAAGAGACCCAGTACTTC
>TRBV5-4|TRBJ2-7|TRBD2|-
CASSPGGLYEQYF
TGTGCCAGCAGCCCGGGGGGGCTCTACGAGCAGTACTTC
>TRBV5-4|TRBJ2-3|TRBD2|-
CARRAVLAGGNTDTQYF
TGTGCCCGCAGGGCGGTGTTAGCGGGGGGGAACACAGATACGCAGTATTTT
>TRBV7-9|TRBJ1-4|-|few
CASSLTGADEKLFF
TGTGCCAGCAGCTTAACTGGGGCGGATGAAAAACTGTTTTTT
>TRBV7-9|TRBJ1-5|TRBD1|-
CASSLTGVNQPQHF
TGTGCCAGCAGCCTTACAGGGGTCAATCAGCCCCAGCATTTT
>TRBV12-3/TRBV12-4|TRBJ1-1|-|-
CASSFLLDTEAFF
TGTGCCAGCAGTTTTCTACTGGACACTGAAGCTTTCTTT
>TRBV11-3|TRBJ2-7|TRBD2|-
CASSFGPRGGDEQYF
TGTGCCAGCAGCTTTGGACCTCGGGGAGGGGACGAGCAGTACTTC
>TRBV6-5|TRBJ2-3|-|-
CASSLVGDTQYF
TGTGCCAGCAGCCTTGTCGGGGATACGCAGTATTTT
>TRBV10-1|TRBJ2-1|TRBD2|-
CASSALASGGGYEQFF
TGCGCCAGCAGTGCCCTCGCTAGCGGGGGGGGGTATGAGCAGTTCTTC
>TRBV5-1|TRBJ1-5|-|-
CASSLEGLSQPQHF
TGCGCCAGCAGCTTGGAGGGGCTGAGTCAGCCCCAGCATTTT
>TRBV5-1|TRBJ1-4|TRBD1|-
CASSPGTDEKLFF
TGCGCCAGCAGCCCCGGGACAGATGAAAAACTGTTTTTT
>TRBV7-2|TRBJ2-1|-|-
CASSPPGSTWNEQFF
TGTGCCAGCAGCCCACCGGGGAGTACATGGAATGAGCAGTTCTTC
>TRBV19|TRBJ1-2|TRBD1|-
CASSIVGDRVGYTF
TGTGCCAGTAGTATAGTAGGAGACAGGGTCGGCTACACCTTC
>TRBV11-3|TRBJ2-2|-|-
CASSRRSGELFF
TGTGCCAGCAGCCGAAGGAGTGGGGAGCTGTTTTTT
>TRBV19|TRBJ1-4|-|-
CASSPGTTTNEKLFF
TGTGCCAGTAGTCCTGGGACTACAACTAATGAAAAACTGTTTTTT
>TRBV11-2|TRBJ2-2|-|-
CASSLSARGSGELFF
TGTGCCAGCAGCTTATCCGCTAGGGGATCCGGGGAGCTGTTTTTT
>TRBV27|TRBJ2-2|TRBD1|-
CASSLTDRVDGELFF
TGTGCCAGCAGTCTCACGGACAGGGTTGACGGGGAGCTGTTTTTT
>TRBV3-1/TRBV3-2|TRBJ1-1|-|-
CASTDLRGTSTEAFF
TGTGCCAGCACCGACCTTCGGGGTACAAGCACTGAAGCTTTCTTT
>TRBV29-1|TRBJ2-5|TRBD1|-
CSARQGSGQETQYF
TGCAGCGCCAGACAGGGGTCTGGTCAAGAGACCCAGTACTTC
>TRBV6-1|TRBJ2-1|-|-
CASSEAYISYNEQFF
TGTGCCAGCAGTGAAGCGTATATCTCCTACAATGAGCAGTTCTTC
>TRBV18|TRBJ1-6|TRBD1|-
CASSPGQGTLNSPLHF
TGTGCCAGCTCGCCGGGACAGGGTACCTTAAATTCACCCCTCCACTTT
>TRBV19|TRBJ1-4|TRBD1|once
CASSGDRDYHEKLFF
TGTGCCAGTAGTGGGGACAGGGATTACCATGAAAAACTGTTTTTT
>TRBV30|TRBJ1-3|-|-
CAWKQGNSAGNTIYF
TGTGCCTGGAAACAGGGAAATTCCGCCGGAAACACCATATATTTT
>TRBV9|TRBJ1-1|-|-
CASSVTGSMNTEAFF
TGTGCCAGCAGCGTTACGGGATCCATGAACACTGAAGCTTTCTTT
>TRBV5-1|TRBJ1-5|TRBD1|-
CASSLLPGGEYSNQPQHF
TGCGCCAGCAGCTTGTTACCAGGGGGCGAATATAGCAATCAGCCCCAGCATTTT
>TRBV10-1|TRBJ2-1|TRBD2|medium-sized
CASSTPSSGGPYNEQFF
TGCGCCAGCAGCACTCCCTCTAGCGGGGGGCCCTACAATGAGCAGTTCTTC
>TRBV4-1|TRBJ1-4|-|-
CASSPGLSGEKLFF
TGCGCCAGCAGCCCGGGGTTGAGTGGTGAAAAACTGTTTTTT
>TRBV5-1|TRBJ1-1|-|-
CASTPGGVGTEAFF
TGCGCCAGCACCCCGGGAGGGGTGGGCACTGAAGCTTTCTTT
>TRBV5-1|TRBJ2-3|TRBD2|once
CASSSWGTSGDRTQYF
TGCGCCAGCAGCTCGTGGGGGACTAGCGGGGATCGGACGCAGTATTTT
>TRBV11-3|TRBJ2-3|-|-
CAGSLDPAAISTDTQYF
TGTGCCGGCAGCTTAGATCCAGCGGCGATAAGCACAGATACGCAGTATTTT
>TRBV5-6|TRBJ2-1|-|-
CASSFQRNEQFF
TGTGCCAGCAGCTTCCAGCGCAATGAGCAGTTCTTC
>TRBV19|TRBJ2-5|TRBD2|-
CASSIGTSGGTYQETQYF
TGTGCCAGTAGTATAGGGACTAGCGGGGGGACCTACCAAGAGACCCAGTACTTC
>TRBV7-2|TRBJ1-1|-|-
CASSLGGGSNTEAFF
TGTGCCAGCAGCTTAGGGGGAGGGTCGAACACTGAAGCTTTCTTT
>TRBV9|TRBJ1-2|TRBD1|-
CASSVRGRDGYTF
TGTGCCAGCAGCGTAAGGGGGCGCGATGGCTACACCTTC
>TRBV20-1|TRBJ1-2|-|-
CSASPDGGGYTF
TGCAGTGCTAGTCCCGACGGGGGTGGCTACACCTTC
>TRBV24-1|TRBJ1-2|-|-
CATGSGVGNGYTF
TGTGCCACCGGGTCGGGGGTTGGGAACGGCTACACCTTC
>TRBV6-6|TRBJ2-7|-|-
CASSYSQNEQYF
TGTGCCAGCAGTTACTCGCAGAACGAGCAGTACTTC
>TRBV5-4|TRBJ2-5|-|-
CASSLDRRQETQYF
TGTGCCAGCAGCTTGGACAGGCGGCAAGAGACCCAGTACTTC
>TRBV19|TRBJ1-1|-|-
CASNQGLGNTEAFF
TGTGCCAGTAATCAGGGTCTTGGGAACACTGAAGCTTTCTTT